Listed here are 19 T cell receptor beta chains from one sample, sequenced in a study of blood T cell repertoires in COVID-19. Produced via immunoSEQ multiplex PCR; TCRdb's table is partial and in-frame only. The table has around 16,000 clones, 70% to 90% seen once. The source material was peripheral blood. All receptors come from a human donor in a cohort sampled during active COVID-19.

The CDR3 DNA follows: TGTGCCAGCAGCCAGATGGGAGGGGCGCGGACTGAAGCTTTCTTT. As protein: CASSQMGGARTEAFF. V gene TRBV3-1 (or the pseudogene TRBV3-2) combines with J gene TRBJ1-1; D possibly corresponds to TRBD1 (5 bases). This CDR3 spans 15 amino acids. The V gene lost 3 bases and the J gene lost 5 bases, with 16 bases spanning the gap. Germline assignment: CDR1 LGHDT and CDR2 YNNKEL (reference sequence).

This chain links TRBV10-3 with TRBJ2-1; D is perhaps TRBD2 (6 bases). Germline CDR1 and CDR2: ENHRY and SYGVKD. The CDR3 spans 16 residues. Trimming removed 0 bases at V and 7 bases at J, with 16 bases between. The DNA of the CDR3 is TGTGCCATCAGTGAGTCGGACGCGGGGCTTGATAATGAGCAGTTCTTC. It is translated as CAISESDAGLDNEQFF.

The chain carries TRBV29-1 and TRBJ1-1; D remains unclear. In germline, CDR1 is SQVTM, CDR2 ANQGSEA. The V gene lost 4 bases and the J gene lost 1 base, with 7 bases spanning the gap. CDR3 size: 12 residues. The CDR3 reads CSVVRQNTEAFF. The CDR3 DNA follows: TGCAGCGTTGTACGACAGAACACTGAAGCTTTCTTT. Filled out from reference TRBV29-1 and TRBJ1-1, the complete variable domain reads SAVISQKPSRDICQRGTSLTIQCQVDSQVTMMFWYRQQPGQSLTLIATANQGSEATYESGFVIDKFPISRPNLTFSTLTVSNMSPEDSSIYLCSVVRQNTEAFFGQGTRLTVV.

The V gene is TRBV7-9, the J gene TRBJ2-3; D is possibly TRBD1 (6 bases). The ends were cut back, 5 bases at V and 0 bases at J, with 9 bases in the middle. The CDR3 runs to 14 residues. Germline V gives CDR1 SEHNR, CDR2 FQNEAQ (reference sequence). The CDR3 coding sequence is TGTGCCAGCAGCGGGGGCCTAAGCACAGATACGCAGTATTTT. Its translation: CASSGGLSTDTQYF.

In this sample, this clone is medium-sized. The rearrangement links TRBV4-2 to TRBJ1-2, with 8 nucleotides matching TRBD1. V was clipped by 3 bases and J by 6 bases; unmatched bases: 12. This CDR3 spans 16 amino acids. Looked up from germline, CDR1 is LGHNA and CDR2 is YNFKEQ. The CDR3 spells CASSQEFWTGKNGYTF. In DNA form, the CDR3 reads TGTGCCAGCAGCCAGGAGTTCTGGACAGGGAAGAATGGCTACACCTTC.

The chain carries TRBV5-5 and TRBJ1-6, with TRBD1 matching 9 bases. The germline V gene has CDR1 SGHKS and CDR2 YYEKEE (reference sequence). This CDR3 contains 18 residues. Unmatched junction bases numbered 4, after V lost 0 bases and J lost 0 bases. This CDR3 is CASSLEGTGSSYNSPLHF. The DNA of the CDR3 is TGTGCCAGCAGCTTGGAAGGGACAGGGAGCTCCTATAATTCACCCCTCCACTTT.

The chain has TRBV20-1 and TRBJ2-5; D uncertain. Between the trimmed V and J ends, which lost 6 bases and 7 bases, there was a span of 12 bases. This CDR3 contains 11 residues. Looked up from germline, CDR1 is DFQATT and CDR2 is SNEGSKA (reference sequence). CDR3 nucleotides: TGCAGTGCCAGTCCGGAGTCGACCCAGTACTTC. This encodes CSASPESTQYF.

The chain's CDR3 is CASSPIGKGGITGELFF. For the CDR3, the DNA is TGTGCCAGCAGCCCTATAGGGAAGGGGGGGATCACCGGGGAGCTGTTTTTT. The V gene is TRBV9, the J gene TRBJ2-2; the D gene is possibly TRBD2 (7 bases). Looked up from germline, CDR1 is SGDLS and CDR2 is YYNGEE. The CDR3 length is 17 residues. V shed 4 bases and J shed 4 bases, with 20 bases lying between them.

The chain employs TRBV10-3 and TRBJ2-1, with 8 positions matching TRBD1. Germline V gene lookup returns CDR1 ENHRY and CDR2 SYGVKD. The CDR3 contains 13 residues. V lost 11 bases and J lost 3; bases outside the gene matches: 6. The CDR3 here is CAAQGAGYNEQFF. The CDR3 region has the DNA TGTGCCGCTCAGGGGGCAGGCTACAATGAGCAGTTCTTC.

CDR3 bases: TGTGCCAGCAGCGTAGAGCGGGGGGGCCTGGAGACCCAGTACTTC. It codes for CASSVERGGLETQYF. The rearrangement joins TRBV9 to TRBJ2-5, with 10 bases that match TRBD2. Germline CDR1 reads SGDLS; CDR2 reads YYNGEE. J gave up 5 bases and V 0 bases, and 4 bases lay outside the gene matches. The CDR3 runs 15 residues.

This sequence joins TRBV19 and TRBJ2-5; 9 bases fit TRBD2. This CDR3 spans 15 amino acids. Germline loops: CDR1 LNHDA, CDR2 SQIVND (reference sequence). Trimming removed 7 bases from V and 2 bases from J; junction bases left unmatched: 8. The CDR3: CASKASGGTQETQYF. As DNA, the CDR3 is TGTGCCAGTAAGGCCAGCGGGGGGACTCAAGAGACCCAGTACTTC. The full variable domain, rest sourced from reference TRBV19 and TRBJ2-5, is DGGITQSPKYLFRKEGQNVTLSCEQNLNHDAMYWYRQDPGQGLRLIYYSQIVNDFQKGDIAEGYSVSREKKESFPLTVTSAQKNPTAFYLCASKASGGTQETQYFGPGTRLLVL.

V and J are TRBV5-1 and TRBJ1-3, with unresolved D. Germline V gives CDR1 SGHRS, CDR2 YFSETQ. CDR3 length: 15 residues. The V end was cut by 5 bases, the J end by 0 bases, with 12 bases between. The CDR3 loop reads CASRPLGSSGNTIYF. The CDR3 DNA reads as TGCGCCAGCAGACCACTAGGTAGCTCTGGAAACACCATATATTTT.

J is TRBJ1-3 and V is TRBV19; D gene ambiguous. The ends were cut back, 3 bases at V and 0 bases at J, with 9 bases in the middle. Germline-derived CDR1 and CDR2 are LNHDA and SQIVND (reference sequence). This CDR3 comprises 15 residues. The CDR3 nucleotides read TGTGCCAGTAGTATTAGAGGGAACTCTGGAAACACCATATATTTT. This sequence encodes CASSIRGNSGNTIYF.

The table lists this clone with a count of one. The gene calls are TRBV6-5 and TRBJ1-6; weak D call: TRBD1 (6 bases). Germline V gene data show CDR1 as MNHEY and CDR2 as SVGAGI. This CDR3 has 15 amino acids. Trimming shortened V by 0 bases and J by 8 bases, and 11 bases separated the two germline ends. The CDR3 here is CASSYSEGVYSPLHF. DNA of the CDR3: TGTGCCAGCAGTTACTCAGAGGGGGTTTATTCACCCCTCCACTTT.

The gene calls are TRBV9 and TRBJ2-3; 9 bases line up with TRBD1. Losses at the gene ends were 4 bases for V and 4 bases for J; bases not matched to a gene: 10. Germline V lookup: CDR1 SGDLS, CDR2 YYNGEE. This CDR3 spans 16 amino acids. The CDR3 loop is CASSINRGLLADTQYF. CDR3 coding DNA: TGTGCCAGCAGCATAAACAGGGGGCTGTTGGCAGATACGCAGTATTTT.

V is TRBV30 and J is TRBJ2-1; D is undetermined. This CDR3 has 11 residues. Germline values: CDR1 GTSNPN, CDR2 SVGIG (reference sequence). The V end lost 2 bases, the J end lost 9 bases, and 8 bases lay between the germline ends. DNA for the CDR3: TGTGCCTGGAGTTTGCTCGGTGAGCAGTTCTTC. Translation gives CAWSLLGEQFF.

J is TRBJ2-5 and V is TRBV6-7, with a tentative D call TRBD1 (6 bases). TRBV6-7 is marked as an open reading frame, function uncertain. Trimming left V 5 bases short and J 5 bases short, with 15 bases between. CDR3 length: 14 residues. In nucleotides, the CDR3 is TGTGCCAGCAGTCCCATGACAGGTCAGGAGACCCAGTACTTC. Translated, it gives CASSPMTGQETQYF.

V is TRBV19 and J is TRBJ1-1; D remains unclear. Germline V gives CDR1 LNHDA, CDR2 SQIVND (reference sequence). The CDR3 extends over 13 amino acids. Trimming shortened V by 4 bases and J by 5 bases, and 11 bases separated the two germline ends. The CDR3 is CASSKVWETEAFF. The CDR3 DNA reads TGTGCCAGTAGTAAGGTATGGGAGACTGAAGCTTTCTTT.

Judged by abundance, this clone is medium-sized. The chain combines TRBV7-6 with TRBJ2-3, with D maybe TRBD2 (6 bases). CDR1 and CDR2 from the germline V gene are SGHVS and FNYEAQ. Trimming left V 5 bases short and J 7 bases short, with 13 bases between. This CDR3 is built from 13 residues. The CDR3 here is CASSAGTQNTQYF. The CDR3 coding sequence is TGTGCCAGCAGCGCCGGGACTCAGAATACGCAGTATTTT.